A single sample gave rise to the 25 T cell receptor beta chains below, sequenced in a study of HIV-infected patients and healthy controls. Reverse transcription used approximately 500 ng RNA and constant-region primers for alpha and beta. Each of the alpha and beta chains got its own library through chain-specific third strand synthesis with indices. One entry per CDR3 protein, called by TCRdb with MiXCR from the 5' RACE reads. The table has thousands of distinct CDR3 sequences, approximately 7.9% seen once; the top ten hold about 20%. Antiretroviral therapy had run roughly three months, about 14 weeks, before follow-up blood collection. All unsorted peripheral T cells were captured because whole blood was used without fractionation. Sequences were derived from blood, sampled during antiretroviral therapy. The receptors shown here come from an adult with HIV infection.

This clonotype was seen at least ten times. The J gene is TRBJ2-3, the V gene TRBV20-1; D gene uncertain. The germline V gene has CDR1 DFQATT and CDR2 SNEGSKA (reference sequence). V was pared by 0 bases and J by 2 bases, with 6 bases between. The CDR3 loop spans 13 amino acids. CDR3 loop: CSARDPVTDTQYF. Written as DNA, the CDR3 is TGCAGTGCTAGAGATCCGGTCACAGATACGCAGTATTTT.

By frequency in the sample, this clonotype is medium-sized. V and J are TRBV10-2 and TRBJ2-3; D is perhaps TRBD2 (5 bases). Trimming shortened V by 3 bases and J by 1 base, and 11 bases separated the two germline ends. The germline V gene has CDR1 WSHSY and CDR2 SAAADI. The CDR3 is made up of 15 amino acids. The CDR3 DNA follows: TGCGCCAGCAGTGACACTAGTTCCCGCACAGATACGCAGTATTTT. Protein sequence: CASSDTSSRTDTQYF.

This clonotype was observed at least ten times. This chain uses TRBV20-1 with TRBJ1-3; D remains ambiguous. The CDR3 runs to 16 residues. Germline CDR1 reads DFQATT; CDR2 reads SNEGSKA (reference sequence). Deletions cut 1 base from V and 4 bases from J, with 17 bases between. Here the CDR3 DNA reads TGCAGTGCTAGAGGCCTACTTCAGAACTCCGGAAACACCATATATTTT. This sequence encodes CSARGLLQNSGNTIYF.

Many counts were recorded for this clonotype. CDR3 protein: CASSPGQGIQETQYF. The CDR3 DNA sequence: TGCGCCAGCAGCCCGGGACAGGGAATACAAGAGACCCAGTACTTC. The chain is built from TRBV5-1 and TRBJ2-5; 9 bases agree with TRBD1. The CDR3 is 15 amino acids. Germline CDR1 is SGHRS and CDR2 is YFSETQ. The junction had 6 bases not matched to a gene; V was cut back by 4 bases and J by 2 bases.

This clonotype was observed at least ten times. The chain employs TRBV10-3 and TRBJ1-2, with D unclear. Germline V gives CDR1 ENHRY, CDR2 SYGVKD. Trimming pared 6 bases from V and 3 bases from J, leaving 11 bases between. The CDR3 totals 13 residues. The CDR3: CAISLESYYGYTF. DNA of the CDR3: TGTGCCATCAGCCTCGAATCCTACTATGGCTACACCTTC.

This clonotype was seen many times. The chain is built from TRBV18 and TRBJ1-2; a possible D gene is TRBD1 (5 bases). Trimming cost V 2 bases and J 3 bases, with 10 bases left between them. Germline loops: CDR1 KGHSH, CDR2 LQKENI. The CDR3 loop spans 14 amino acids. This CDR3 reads CASSPEAGHYGYTF. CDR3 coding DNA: TGTGCCAGCTCACCAGAGGCAGGGCACTATGGCTACACCTTC.

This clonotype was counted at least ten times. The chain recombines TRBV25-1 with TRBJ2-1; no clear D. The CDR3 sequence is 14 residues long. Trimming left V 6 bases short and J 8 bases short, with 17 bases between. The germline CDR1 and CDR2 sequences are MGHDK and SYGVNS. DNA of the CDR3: TGTGCCAGCAGCTCTCTGAGATCCCCCGATGAGCAGTTCTTC. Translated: CASSSLRSPDEQFF.

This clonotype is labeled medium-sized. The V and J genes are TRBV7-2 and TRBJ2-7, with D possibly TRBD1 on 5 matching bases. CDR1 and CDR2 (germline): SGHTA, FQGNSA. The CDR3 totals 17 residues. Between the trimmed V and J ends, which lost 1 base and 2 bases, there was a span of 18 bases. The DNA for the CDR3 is TGTGCCAGCAGCTTAGTTCTGGCTCAGGGCCTCGCCTACGAGCAGTACGTC. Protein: CASSLVLAQGLAYEQYV.

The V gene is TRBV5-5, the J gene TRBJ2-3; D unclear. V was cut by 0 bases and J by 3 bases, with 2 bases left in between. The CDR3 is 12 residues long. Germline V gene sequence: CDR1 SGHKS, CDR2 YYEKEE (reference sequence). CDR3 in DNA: TGTGCCAGCAGCTTGGTTACAGATACGCAGTATTTT. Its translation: CASSLVTDTQYF.

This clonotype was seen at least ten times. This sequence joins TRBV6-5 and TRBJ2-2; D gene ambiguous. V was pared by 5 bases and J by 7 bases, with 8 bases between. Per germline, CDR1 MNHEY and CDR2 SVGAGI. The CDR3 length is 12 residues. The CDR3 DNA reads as TGTGCCAGCAGTAGAGAAGGCGGGGAGCTGTTTTTT. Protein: CASSREGGELFF.

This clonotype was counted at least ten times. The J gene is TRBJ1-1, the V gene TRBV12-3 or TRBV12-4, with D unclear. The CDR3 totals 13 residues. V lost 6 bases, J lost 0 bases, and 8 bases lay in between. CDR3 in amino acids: CASRPQLNTEAFF. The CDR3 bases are TGTGCCAGCAGGCCACAGCTGAACACTGAAGCTTTCTTT.

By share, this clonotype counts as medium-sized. Here the CDR3 reads CASSPGGQNYEQYV. CDR3 nucleotides: TGTGCCAGCAGTCCCGGGGGACAGAACTACGAGCAGTACGTC. This sequence joins TRBV6-1 and TRBJ2-7, with D perhaps TRBD1 (7 bases). The CDR3 runs 14 residues. Trimming shortened V by 5 bases and J by 3 bases, and 14 bases separated the two germline ends. CDR1 MNHNS and CDR2 SASEGT come from the germline V gene.

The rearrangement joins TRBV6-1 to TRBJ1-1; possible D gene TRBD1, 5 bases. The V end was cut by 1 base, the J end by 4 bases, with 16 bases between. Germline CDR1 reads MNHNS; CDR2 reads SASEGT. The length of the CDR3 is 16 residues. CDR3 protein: CASSEVDALGGTEAFF. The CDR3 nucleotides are TGTGCCAGCAGTGAAGTGGACGCTCTGGGGGGCACTGAAGCTTTCTTT.

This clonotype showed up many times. CDR3 sequence: CASSQLHYGPNNEQFF. The CDR3 DNA is TGTGCCAGCAGCCAACTCCATTACGGACCTAACAATGAGCAGTTCTTC. The V call is TRBV7-9, the J call TRBJ2-1; no clear D. The CDR3 consists of 16 residues. V dropped 5 bases and J dropped 5 bases, with 19 bases sitting between them. Germline CDR1 reads SEHNR; CDR2 reads FQNEAQ (reference sequence). The full variable domain, in which reference TRBV7-9 and TRBJ2-1 provide the parts outside the CDR3, is DTGVSQNPRHKITKRGQNVTFRCDPISEHNRLYWYRQTLGQGPEFLTYFQNEAQLEKSRLLSDRFSAERPKGSFSTLEIQRTEQGDSAMYLCASSQLHYGPNNEQFFGPGTRLTVL.

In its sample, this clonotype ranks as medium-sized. The CDR3 DNA sequence: TGTGCCAGCAGCCCCCCCTCCTTAATGGGGTTAAAAAAGAACACTGAAGCTTTCTTT. Translating it yields CASSPPSLMGLKKNTEAFF. The gene calls are TRBV7-2 and TRBJ1-1; D not certain. The CDR3 has 19 amino acids. Germline V lookup: CDR1 SGHTA, CDR2 FQGNSA. Trimming stripped 5 bases from V and 1 base from J, with 26 bases between.

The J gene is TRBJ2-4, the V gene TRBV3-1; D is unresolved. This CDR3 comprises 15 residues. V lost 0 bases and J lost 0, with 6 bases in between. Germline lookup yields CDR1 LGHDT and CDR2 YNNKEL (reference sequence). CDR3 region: CASSQERLAKNIQYF. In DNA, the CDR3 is TGTGCCAGCAGCCAAGAAAGGTTAGCCAAAAACATTCAGTACTTC.

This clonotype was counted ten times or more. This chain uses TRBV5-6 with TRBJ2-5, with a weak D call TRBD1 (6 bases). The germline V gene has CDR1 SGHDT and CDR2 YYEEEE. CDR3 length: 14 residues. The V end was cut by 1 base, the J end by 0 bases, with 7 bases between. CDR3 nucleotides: TGTGCCAGCAGCTTGCAGGGGAACCAAGAGACCCAGTACTTC. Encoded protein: CASSLQGNQETQYF.

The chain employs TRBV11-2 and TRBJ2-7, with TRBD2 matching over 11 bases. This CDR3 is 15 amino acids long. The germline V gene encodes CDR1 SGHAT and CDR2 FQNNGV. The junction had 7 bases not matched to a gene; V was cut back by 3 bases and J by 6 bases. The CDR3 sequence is CASSFRLAGNGEQYF. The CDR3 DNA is TGTGCCAGCAGCTTCCGACTAGCGGGAAACGGCGAGCAGTACTTC.

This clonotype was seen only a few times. The CDR3 DNA reads as TGTGCCAGCAGCTTAGCAGGCGGGAGTTCGAACGAGCAGTACTTC. Its translation: CASSLAGGSSNEQYF. The gene calls are TRBV7-9 and TRBJ2-7; 7 nucleotides align to TRBD2. This CDR3 has 15 amino acids. Germline CDR1 reads SEHNR; CDR2 reads FQNEAQ (reference sequence). The ends lost 0 bases at V and 5 bases at J; junction bases unmatched: 7.

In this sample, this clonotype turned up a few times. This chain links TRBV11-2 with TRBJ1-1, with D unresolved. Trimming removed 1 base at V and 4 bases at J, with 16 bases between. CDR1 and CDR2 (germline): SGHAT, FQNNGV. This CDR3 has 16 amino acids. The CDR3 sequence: CASSLVGSIGGTEAFF. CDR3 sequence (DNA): TGTGCCAGCAGCTTAGTAGGGAGTATTGGAGGCACTGAAGCTTTCTTT.

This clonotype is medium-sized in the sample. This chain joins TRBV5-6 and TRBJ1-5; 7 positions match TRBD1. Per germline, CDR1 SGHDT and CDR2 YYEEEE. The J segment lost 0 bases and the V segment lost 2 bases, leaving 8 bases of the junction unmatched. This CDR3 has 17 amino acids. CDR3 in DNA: TGTGCCAGCAGCTTTTCGGGACAGCCCTATAGCAATCAGCCCCAGCATTTT. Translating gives CASSFSGQPYSNQPQHF.

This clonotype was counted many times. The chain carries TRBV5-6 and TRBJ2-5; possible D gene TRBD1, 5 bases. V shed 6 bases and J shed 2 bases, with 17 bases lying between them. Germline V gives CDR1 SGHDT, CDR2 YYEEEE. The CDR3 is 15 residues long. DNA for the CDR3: TGTGCCAGCACCCTATCGCCGGCAGGGCAAGAGACCCAGTACTTC. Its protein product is CASTLSPAGQETQYF. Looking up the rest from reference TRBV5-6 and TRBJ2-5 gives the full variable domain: DAGVTQSPTHLIKTRGQQVTLRCSPKSGHDTVSWYQQALGQGPQFIFQYYEEEERQRGNFPDRFSGHQFPNYSSELNVNALLLGDSALYLCASTLSPAGQETQYFGPGTRLLVL.

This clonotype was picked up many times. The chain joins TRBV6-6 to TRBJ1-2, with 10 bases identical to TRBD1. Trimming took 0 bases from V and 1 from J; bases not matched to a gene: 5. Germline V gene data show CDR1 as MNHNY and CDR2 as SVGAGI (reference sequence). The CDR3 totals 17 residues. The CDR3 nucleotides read TGTGCCAGCAGTTACTCGAATGGGGACAGGGGTAACTATGGCTACACCTTC. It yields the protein CASSYSNGDRGNYGYTF.

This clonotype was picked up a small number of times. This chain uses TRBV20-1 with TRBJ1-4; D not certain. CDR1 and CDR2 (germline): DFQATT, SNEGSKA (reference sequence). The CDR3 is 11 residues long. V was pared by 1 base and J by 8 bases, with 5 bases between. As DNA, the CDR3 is TGCAGTGCTAGAGCCCCCGAAAAACTGTTTTTT. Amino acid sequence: CSARAPEKLFF.

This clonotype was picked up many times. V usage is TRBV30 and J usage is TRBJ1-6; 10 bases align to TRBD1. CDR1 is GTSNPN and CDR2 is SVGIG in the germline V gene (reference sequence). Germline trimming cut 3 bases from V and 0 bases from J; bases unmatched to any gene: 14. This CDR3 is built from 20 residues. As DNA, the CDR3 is TGTGCCTGGAGAGCCGGGACAGGGGTCACCCCGAGCTCCTATAATTCACCCCTCCACTTT. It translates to CAWRAGTGVTPSSYNSPLHF.